This entry lists 11 T cell receptor beta chains sequenced from one sample in a study of cytomegalovirus exposure and HLA in healthy donors (dated by TCRdb to about 2017). The library was built by means of the immunoSEQ multiplex PCR assay. The multiplex PCR relied on a mix of 60 forward primers for TCR Vbeta segments and 13 reverse primers for TCR Jbeta segments. TCRdb provides this immuneACCESS table in a form limited to in-frame rearrangements. Some clones are lacking; in checked studies, under half of them reflect an unresolved V gene, and why the rest are absent is not known. Here the sample has under 150,000 clones; 80% occur a single time. The top ten constitute just over 2.5% of the sample. The sample comprised PBMCs. The source is a man aged 25 to 40 in good health and CMV-seronegative.

The table lists this clone with a few counts. The chain combines TRBV5-1 with TRBJ2-1, with TRBD2 matching 8 bases. This CDR3 spans 15 amino acids. From germline, CDR1 is SGHRS and CDR2 YFSETQ. V trimming: 3 bases; J trimming: 8 bases; junction bases outside the gene matches: 10. The DNA for the CDR3 is TGCGCCAGCAGCTCGAGAGCGGGAGTGGAGCATGAGCAGTTCTTC. Translation: CASSSRAGVEHEQFF.

The CDR3 DNA is TGTGCCAGCAGTTCCATGACAGGCTCTGGAAACACCATATATTTT. Translated, it gives CASSSMTGSGNTIYF. The chain combines TRBV6-6 with TRBJ1-3; tentative D call: TRBD1 (6 bases). This CDR3 spans 15 amino acids. In germline, CDR1 is MNHNY, CDR2 SVGAGI (reference sequence). The V and J ends lost 4 bases and 0 bases respectively, with 10 bases between them.

In DNA form, the CDR3 reads TGTGCCAGTAGCCCGGGACAGGGGTTATACGAGCAGTACTTC. Translating gives CASSPGQGLYEQYF. This chain connects TRBV19 to TRBJ2-7, with TRBD1 identical over 10 bases. J lost 4 bases, V lost 6 bases, and 6 bases had no gene match. CDR1 is LNHDA and CDR2 is SQIVND in the germline V gene (reference sequence). The CDR3 extends over 14 amino acids.

Only one count was recorded for this clone. An end of the junction does not agree with germline; a read error may underlie this. This rearrangement joins TRBV4-3 to TRBJ1-2; D might be TRBD1 (5 bases). The CDR3 runs to 17 residues. CDR1 LGHNA and CDR2 YSLEER come from the germline V gene. This CDR3 reads CASSQDLMTREPAGYPF. The CDR3 DNA reads as TGCGCCAGCAGCCAAGATTTAATGACCAGGGAACCAGCGGGCTACCCCTTC.

The sample holds a few counts of this clone. One end of the junction varies from germline; a read error may be responsible. The gene calls are TRBV5-1 and TRBJ1-1; D not certain. From germline, CDR1 is SGHRS and CDR2 YFSETQ. This CDR3 is 11 amino acids long. For the CDR3, the DNA is TGCGCCAGCTCCCAAGACACCGAAGCTTTCTTT. Its protein product is CASSQDTEAFF. Full variable domain (outside the CDR3, taken from reference TRBV5-1 and TRBJ1-1): KAGVTQTPRYLIKTRGQQVTLSCSPISGHRSVSWYQQTPGQGLQFLFEYFSETQRNKGNFPGRFSGRQFSNSRSEMNVSTLELGDSALYLCASSQDTEAFFGQGTRLTVV.

The chain has TRBV29-1 and TRBJ1-1; possible D gene TRBD1, 5 bases. The CDR3 has 11 residues. V lost 1 base, J lost 12 bases, and 12 bases lay in between. Looked up from germline, CDR1 is SQVTM and CDR2 is ANQGSEA. CDR3 in amino acids: CSVEASRGSFF. The CDR3 region has the DNA TGCAGCGTTGAAGCTTCAAGGGGCTCTTTCTTT.

This clone has more than one count but fewer than ten. CDR3 coding DNA: TGCGCCAGCAGATCTAGCGCCGTATCGGAGACCCAGTACTTC. Its translation is CASRSSAVSETQYF. This chain connects TRBV5-1 to TRBJ2-5; D might be TRBD2 (6 bases). Germline assignment: CDR1 SGHRS and CDR2 YFSETQ. This CDR3 region has 14 residues. V lost 5 bases to trimming and J lost 5 bases, with 16 bases between them.

The chain links TRBV6-5 to TRBJ2-7, with 11 positions matching TRBD2. This CDR3 spans 15 amino acids. The trim removed 0 bases at V and 4 bases at J, leaving 2 bases unmatched. Germline loops: CDR1 MNHEY, CDR2 SVGAGI. The CDR3 DNA sequence: TGTGCCAGCAGTTACTCCGGGACTAGCGGATACGAGCAGTACTTC. Protein: CASSYSGTSGYEQYF.

This clone was observed once. The chain recombines TRBV2 with TRBJ2-1; 13 positions agree with TRBD2. Unmatched junction bases numbered 5, after V lost 3 bases and J lost 9 bases. There are 15 residues in the CDR3. CDR1 and CDR2 (germline): SNHLY, FYNNEI. The CDR3, as DNA: TGTGCCAGCAGTGACACTAGCGGGAGGGCCCGTGAGCAGTTCTTC. Its protein product is CASSDTSGRAREQFF.

Here the CDR3 reads CASSLDGTSGRFEQYF. In DNA form, the CDR3 reads TGTGCCAGCAGCTTAGACGGGACTAGCGGGAGGTTCGAGCAGTACTTC. This chain connects TRBV7-9 to TRBJ2-7, with 15 bases identical to TRBD2. J gave up 6 bases and V 1 base, and 4 bases lay outside the gene matches. Germline CDR1 SEHNR, CDR2 FQNEAQ (reference sequence). The CDR3 has 16 residues. Together with reference TRBV7-9 and TRBJ2-7, the CDR3 gives the full variable domain: DTGVSQNPRHKITKRGQNVTFRCDPISEHNRLYWYRQTLGQGPEFLTYFQNEAQLEKSRLLSDRFSAERPKGSFSTLEIQRTEQGDSAMYLCASSLDGTSGRFEQYFGPGTRLTVT.

The CDR3 is CASSPRLAGVGDTQYF. In DNA, the CDR3 is TGTGCCAGCAGTCCCCGACTAGCGGGAGTTGGAGATACGCAGTATTTT. The rearrangement links TRBV7-2 to TRBJ2-3; TRBD2 aligns across 12 bases. CDR3 length: 16 residues. V was pared by 6 bases and J by 5 bases, with 9 bases of the junction left unmatched. Germline lookup yields CDR1 SGHTA and CDR2 FQGNSA.